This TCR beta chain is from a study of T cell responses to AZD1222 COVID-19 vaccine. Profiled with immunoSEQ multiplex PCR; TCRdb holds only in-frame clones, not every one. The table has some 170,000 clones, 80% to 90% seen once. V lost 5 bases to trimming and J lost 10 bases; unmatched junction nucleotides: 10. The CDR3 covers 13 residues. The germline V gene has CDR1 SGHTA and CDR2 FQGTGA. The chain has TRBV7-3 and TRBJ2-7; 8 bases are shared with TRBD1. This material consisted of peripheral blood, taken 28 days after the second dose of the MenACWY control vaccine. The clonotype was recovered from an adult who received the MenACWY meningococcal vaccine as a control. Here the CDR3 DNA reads TGTGCCAGCAGCCCCCAGACAGGGGTTTTCCAGTACTTC. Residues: CASSPQTGVFQYF.